This T cell receptor (beta chain) appears in the sequencing data of a study of blood T cells in healthy people across ages. Germline V gene data show CDR1 as DFQATT and CDR2 as SNEGSKA (reference sequence). Trimming took 1 base from V and 0 from J, leaving 19 bases between them. The CDR3 has 18 amino acids. A second PCR, run for roughly 6 to 11 cycles, used a sample-barcoded 5' primer plus a J-beta primer mix. TCRdb processed the 5' RACE reads anew with MiXCR; each CDR3 protein has one entry. The repertoire consists of 800,000 to 950,000 distinct CDR3 sequences, with under 40% occurring once and the leading ten covering 10% to 15%.

The rearrangement uses TRBV20-1 and TRBJ1-5, with D maybe TRBD1 (5 bases). Sequences were obtained from blood. The TCR originated in a young man in good health. The chain's CDR3 is CSARVRNRGRISNQPQHF. CDR3 bases: TGCAGTGCTAGAGTAAGGAATCGGGGACGGATTAGCAATCAGCCCCAGCATTTT.